The rows below give T cell receptor beta chains drawn from one sample of a study of blood T cell repertoires in COVID-19. Sequenced by immunoSEQ multiplex PCR; TCRdb stores in-frame clones only, minus some. The table has approximately 250,000 clones, approximately 85% seen once. The sample consisted of peripheral blood. These receptors came from a man between 50 and 59 years old with COVID-19, enrolled during active disease. The CDR3 runs from the conserved cysteine through the conserved F or W. Fields, in order: J gene, D gene, clone size, V gene, CDR3 protein, CDR3 DNA. The D gene is left open where the match is weak. The size of a clone is reported for some rows only, either as once, few or many, or as a class for expanded clones.

TRBJ2-1 | NA | NA | TRBV15 | CATSPRGKMANAYNEQFF | TGTGCCACCAGCCCTAGGGGAAAGATGGCGAATGCCTACAATGAGCAGTTCTTC
TRBJ1-5 | TRBD1 | NA | TRBV16 | CASSQWDRDNQPQHF | TGTGCCAGCAGCCAATGGGACAGGGATAACCAGCCCCAGCATTTT
TRBJ1-1 | NA | NA | TRBV4-3 | CASSQDARSNTEAFF | TGCGCCAGCAGCCAAGATGCCAGATCGAACACTGAAGCTTTCTTT
TRBJ2-7 | NA | NA | TRBV4-2 | CASSQEVIGYEQYF | TGTGCCAGCAGCCAAGAGGTAATCGGCTACGAGCAGTACTTC
TRBJ2-5 | TRBD2 | NA | TRBV11-3 | CASSGGGDQETQYF | TGTGCCAGCAGCGGGGGAGGGGACCAAGAGACCCAGTACTTC
TRBJ2-7 | NA | once | TRBV30 | CAWTFGLSYEQYF | TGTGCCTGGACTTTCGGACTGAGCTACGAGCAGTACTTC
TRBJ1-6 | TRBD1 | NA | TRBV6-6 | CASSLTGDSPLHF | TGTGCCAGCAGTCTTACAGGGGACTCACCCCTCCACTTT
TRBJ2-1 | TRBD2 | NA | TRBV18 | CASSPISLAGAHEQFF | TGTGCCAGCTCACCGATTAGTCTAGCGGGGGCTCATGAGCAGTTCTTC
TRBJ1-2 | NA | NA | TRBV4-2 | CASSPTGGDIYGYTF | TGTGCCAGCAGCCCCACAGGTGGGGACATCTATGGCTACACCTTC
TRBJ2-2 | TRBD2 | NA | TRBV7-6 | CASSSILGGGENTGELFF | TGTGCCAGCAGTTCGATTCTTGGCGGGGGGGAGAACACCGGGGAGCTGTTTTTT
TRBJ2-1 | NA | NA | TRBV4-1 | CASSQTGNNEQFF | TGCGCCAGCAGCCAGACCGGGAACAATGAGCAGTTCTTC
TRBJ2-1 | TRBD1 | many | TRBV6-6 | CASRERDSVSYNEQFF | TGTGCCAGCAGAGAAAGGGACAGCGTTTCCTACAATGAGCAGTTCTTC
TRBJ1-1 | NA | NA | TRBV15 | CATSGSTRNTEAFF | TGTGCCACCAGCGGGTCGACACGGAACACTGAAGCTTTCTTT
TRBJ2-1 | TRBD2 | NA | TRBV5-4 | CASSRPGGVSYNEQFF | TGTGCCAGCAGCAGACCCGGGGGGGTCTCTTACAATGAGCAGTTCTTC
TRBJ2-7 | TRBD2 | once | TRBV6-5 | CASNLSGGPSYEQYF | TGTGCCAGCAACCTTAGCGGGGGACCTTCCTACGAGCAGTACTTC
TRBJ1-5 | NA | once | TRBV2 | CASRRGFGQPQHF | TGTGCCAGCAGAAGAGGGTTTGGTCAGCCCCAGCATTTT
TRBJ2-7 | NA | NA | TRBV14 | CASSQRQAGSYEQYF | TGTGCCAGCAGCCAACGCCAGGCAGGCTCCTACGAGCAGTACTTC
TRBJ2-2 | NA | NA | TRBV24-1 | CATSDFSGGSNTGELFF | TGTGCCACCAGTGATTTCTCTGGCGGCTCTAACACCGGGGAGCTGTTTTTT
TRBJ1-6 | NA | NA | TRBV6-6 | CASSYKHSSGNSPLHF | TGTGCCAGCAGTTACAAACACAGCTCCGGTAATTCACCCCTCCACTTT
TRBJ2-4 | TRBD1 | NA | TRBV19 | CASSDRAGKNIQYF | TGTGCCAGTAGTGACAGGGCTGGCAAAAACATTCAGTACTTC
TRBJ2-3 | NA | NA | TRBV28 | CASSPTGLGSGFLSDTQYF | TGTGCCAGCAGCCCGACTGGGCTTGGGAGTGGGTTCTTGTCAGATACGCAGTATTTT
TRBJ2-7 | NA | NA | TRBV4-1 | CASSQVTGVEYEQYF | TGCGCCAGCAGCCAAGTGACCGGGGTCGAATACGAGCAGTACTTC
TRBJ2-5 | NA | NA | TRBV5-1 | CASSLPSPQETQYF | TGCGCCAGCAGCCTCCCGAGTCCCCAAGAGACCCAGTACTTC
TRBJ1-3 | TRBD1 | NA | TRBV2 | CASKGRTGGIGNTIYF | TGTGCCAGCAAAGGACGGACAGGGGGTATTGGAAACACCATATATTTT
TRBJ1-5 | NA | once | TRBV9 | CASSVSTGRPQHF | TGTGCCAGCAGCGTTTCAACAGGGAGGCCCCAGCATTTT
TRBJ1-4 | NA | NA | TRBV3-1/TRBV3-2 | CASSVNKISFEKLFF | TGTGCCAGCAGCGTCAACAAGATCTCGTTTGAAAAACTGTTTTTT
TRBJ2-1 | TRBD2 | NA | TRBV6-4 | CASSALPSRLAGGHNEQFF | TGTGCCAGCAGTGCCCTACCAAGTCGACTAGCGGGGGGACACAATGAGCAGTTCTTC
TRBJ2-7 | NA | once | TRBV5-1 | CASKSGERTDLDLYEQYF | TGCGCCAGCAAGAGTGGAGAACGGACAGACTTAGATTTGTACGAGCAGTACTTC
TRBJ2-3 | NA | NA | TRBV5-1 | CASRDTAVSTDTQYF | TGCGCCAGCAGGGATACAGCGGTGAGCACAGATACGCAGTATTTT
TRBJ2-6 | NA | NA | TRBV28 | CASSSGLGANVLTF | TGTGCCAGCAGTTCGGGGTTGGGGGCCAACGTCCTGACTTTC
TRBJ1-2 | NA | once | TRBV5-1 | CASSLDSRRGGTF | TGCGCCAGCAGCTTGGACTCCCGTAGGGGGGGAACCTTC